Sequencing of this TCR beta chain was carried out in a study of shared clonotypes between healthy human individuals. Study details: Per-donor plates numbered three CD4 naive, three CD4 memory, two CD8 naive and one CD8 memory.

The length of the CDR3 is 15 residues. V shed 5 bases and J 6 bases; nucleotides not matched to a gene: 10. CDR1 is SGHTA and CDR2 is FQGNSA in the germline V gene. Positive CCR7 selection of CD45RO-negative cells yielded the naive CD8 cells, and terminally differentiated effector memory CD45RA+ cells were excluded. Per the study methods: Filtering differed for immunoSEQ, which gave only junction sequences without quality scores. Method: immunoSEQ multiplex PCR; TCRdb's copy keeps in-frame clones and lacks some. The V and J calls and clone size are taken from that table; D and trimming were inferred from the DNA. This sample has some 1,900,000 clones, with less than 95% found just once.

What was sequenced was naive CD8+ T cells sorted from blood. This sequence was found in a man between 18 and 35 years old in good health. This chain connects TRBV7-2 to TRBJ2-3; the match to TRBD2 covers 8 bases. The CDR3 bases are TGTGCCAGCAGCCCCCGTTCGGGAGGGTCGGATACGCAGTATTTT. Translation gives CASSPRSGGSDTQYF. Full variable domain (missing parts from reference TRBV7-2 and TRBJ2-3): GAGVSQSPSNKVTEKGKDVELRCDPISGHTALYWYRQSLGQGLEFLIYFQGNSAPDKSGLPSDRFSAERTGGSVSTLTIQRTQQEDSAVYLCASSPRSGGSDTQYFGPGTRLTVL.